This paragraph reports one TCR beta chain. Original processing notes: Reference gene primer amplification gave estimated nucleated cell counts. Sequenced by immunoSEQ multiplex PCR; TCRdb stores in-frame clones only, minus some. That table furnishes V, J and clone size, whereas the DNA furnished D and trimming. The sample has about 200,000 clones; 84% are singletons. Participant reports of clinical history set cohort assignment. No more than 2 weeks before study entry, exposed participants had met a case of COVID-19. These data come from a study of blood T cell repertoires in COVID-19. Across the whole study: The analysed material was cDNA or gDNA that came from T cells, B-cell-depleted T cells, or PBMCs.

V shed 5 bases, J shed 4 bases, and the junction held 4 bases outside the gene matches. CDR1 SGHTA and CDR2 FQGTGA come from the germline V gene. The CDR3 totals 13 residues. The specimen sequenced was PBMCs or T cells enriched from blood (not recorded which). The clonotype originates from a woman aged 25 to 45 who had been exposed to COVID-19. The chain links TRBV7-3 to TRBJ1-1; 7 bases are shared with TRBD1. In DNA form, the CDR3 reads TGTGCCAGCAGCGGACAGGCTGGCACTGAAGCTTTCTTT. Residues: CASSGQAGTEAFF.